This TCR beta chain was obtained from a study of CD8+ T cells in alopecia areata. Study at large: Tofacitinib administration to treated patients was oral, at 5 to 10 mg twice daily.

cDNA prepared by RNA extraction and subsequent reverse transcription served as the template for sequencing. Assay: immunoSEQ multiplex PCR; the TCRdb copy retains only in-frame clones and omits some. The profile shows about 150,000 clones, about 87% of them singletons. Study findings and constraints: Researchers report lesional scalp, most notably alopecia totalis/universalis, outstripped normal scalp in clonality.

This CDR3 is built from 14 residues. V shed 6 bases and J 4 bases; nucleotides not matched to a gene: 5. Looked up from germline, CDR1 is SNHLY and CDR2 is FYNNEI. Collected material from alopecia areata patients comprised lesional scalp punch biopsies and peripheral blood. Investigators sorted PBMCs to obtain both CD4+ and CD8+ T cells. Points on this clone: Its antigen is not identified.

The starting material was CD8+ T cells sorted from blood, obtained at week 0. This sequence joins TRBV2 and TRBJ2-1, with 8 bases fitting TRBD2. This receptor was obtained from a human donor with alopecia areata. The CDR3 region is CASSSGLGYNEQFF. Here the CDR3 DNA reads TGTGCCAGCAGCTCGGGACTAGGTTACAATGAGCAGTTCTTC. The full variable domain, with the rest looked up from reference TRBV2 and TRBJ2-1, is EPEVTQTPSHQVTQMGQEVILRCVPISNHLYFYWYRQILGQKVEFLVSFYNNEISEKSEIFDDQFSVERPDGSNFTLKIRSTKLEDSAMYFCASSSGLGYNEQFFGPGTRLTVL.